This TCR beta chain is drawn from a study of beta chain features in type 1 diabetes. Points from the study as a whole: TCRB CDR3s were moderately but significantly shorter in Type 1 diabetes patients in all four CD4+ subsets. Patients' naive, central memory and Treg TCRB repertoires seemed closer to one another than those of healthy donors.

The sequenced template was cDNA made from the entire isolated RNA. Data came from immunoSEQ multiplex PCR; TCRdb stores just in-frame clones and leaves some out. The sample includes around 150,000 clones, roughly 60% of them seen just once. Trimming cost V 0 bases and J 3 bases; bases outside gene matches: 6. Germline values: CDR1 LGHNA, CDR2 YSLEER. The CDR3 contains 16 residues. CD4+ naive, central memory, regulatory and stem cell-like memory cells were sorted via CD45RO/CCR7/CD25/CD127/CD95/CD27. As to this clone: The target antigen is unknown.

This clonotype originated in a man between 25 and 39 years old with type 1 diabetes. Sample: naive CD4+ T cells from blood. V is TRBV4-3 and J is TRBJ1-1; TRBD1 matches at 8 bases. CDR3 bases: TGCGCCAGCAGCCAAGATCCGCAGGGGGCGGACACTGAAGCTTTCTTT. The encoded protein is CASSQDPQGADTEAFF.